These 5 T cell receptor beta chains share one sample of origin, sequenced in a study of T cells in Graves' hyperthyroidism and ophthalmopathy. Amplified regions were TCR beta CDR3 sequences from RNA transcripts. During a first-round RT-PCR of the TCR CDR3, the HTBI primer set was used. TCRdb reprocessed the multiplex PCR reads with MiXCR, giving one entry per CDR3 protein. The sample shows over 700,000 distinct CDR3 sequences, about 38% of them seen only once. Sequenced: blood. Receptors originate from a man aged 18 to 30 with Graves' hyperthyroidism.

In this sample, this clonotype turned up once. The chain recombines TRBV29-1 with TRBJ1-5; TRBD1 matches 12 bases. This CDR3 has 13 residues. CDR1 SQVTM and CDR2 ANQGSEA come from the germline V gene. J lost 14 bases, V lost 7 bases, and 12 bases had no gene match. CDR3: CSAGTGGGGNEHF. CDR3 DNA: TGCAGCGCCGGGACAGGGGGCGGAGGCAATGAGCATTTT.

The chain combines TRBV7-8 with TRBJ1-6; D uncertain. This CDR3 has 14 residues. The V and J ends lost 3 bases and 9 bases respectively, with 12 bases between them. Germline V CDR1 and CDR2: SGHVS, FQNEAQ. The CDR3 protein is CASSFFRPLSPLHF. The CDR3 DNA reads TGTGCCAGCAGCTTTTTCAGGCCTCTTTCACCCCTCCACTTT.

This clonotype occurred a few times. The chain recombines TRBV5-1 with TRBJ1-3; D might be TRBD1 (5 bases). The V gene lost 4 bases and the J gene lost 0 bases, with 14 bases spanning the gap. Germline V gene data show CDR1 as SGHRS and CDR2 as YFSETQ. There are 16 residues in the CDR3. The chain's CDR3 is CASSPGDGPSGNTIYF. In DNA, the CDR3 is TGCGCCAGCAGCCCGGGGGACGGTCCCTCTGGAAACACCATATATTTT.

On this clonotype itself: A much larger clone is a single base away; this may be a read error. The chain is built from TRBV29-1 and TRBJ2-5, with D hard to call. The CDR3 extends over 15 amino acids. The V gene's germline CDR1 is SQVTM and CDR2 ANQGSEA. With 0 bases removed from V and 1 base from J, the gap between germline ends came to 12 bases. The CDR3: CSVEDPQAPQETQYF. In nucleotides, the CDR3 is TGCAGCGTTGAAGATCCCCAGGCACCCCAAGAGACCCAGTACTTC.

This clonotype was observed a few times. The DNA for the CDR3 is TGTGCCAGCAGCGTAGGAGGTGAGGGGGGCAATCAGCCCCAGCATTTT. It translates to CASSVGGEGGNQPQHF. The chain recombines TRBV9 with TRBJ1-5, with D tentatively TRBD1 (6 bases). Germline CDR1 reads SGDLS; CDR2 reads YYNGEE. This CDR3 has 16 amino acids. The V gene lost 0 bases and the J gene lost 2 bases, with 12 bases spanning the gap.